These 8 T cell receptor beta chains were all obtained from the same sample, sequenced in a study of cytomegalovirus exposure and HLA in healthy donors. PCR involved 60 Vbeta and 13 Jbeta primers. Profiling relied on immunoSEQ multiplex PCR, and the TCRdb table lists in-frame clones only, not all of them. This repertoire includes just over 200,000 clones. The material sequenced was PBMCs. The origin of the receptors is a girl aged 2-10 years in good health and CMV-seropositive.

CDR3 region: CAIRGTSAKETQYF. The CDR3 DNA is TGTGCCATCAGGGGGACTAGCGCAAAAGAGACCCAGTACTTC. V is TRBV10-3 and J is TRBJ2-5, with 10 bases fitting TRBD2. V shed 6 bases and J 3 bases; nucleotides not matched to a gene: 4. This CDR3 has 14 amino acids. Germline lookup yields CDR1 ENHRY and CDR2 SYGVKD.

The chain combines TRBV19 with TRBJ2-1, with TRBD2 matching over 10 bases. The trim removed 7 bases at V and 8 bases at J, leaving 11 bases unmatched. The CDR3 contains 15 residues. Germline-derived CDR1 and CDR2 are LNHDA and SQIVND (reference sequence). The CDR3 DNA is TGTGCCAGTAAACTAGCGGGATGGGATCGGCATGAGCAGTTCTTC. This codes for CASKLAGWDRHEQFF.

The chain carries TRBV6-5 and TRBJ1-5; 8 bases align to TRBD1. J was trimmed by 4 bases and V by 6 bases; bases with no gene match: 2. CDR1 and CDR2 (germline): MNHEY, SVGAGI. The CDR3 loop spans 13 amino acids. The CDR3 sequence: CASRGQGNQPQHF. In DNA form, the CDR3 reads TGTGCCAGCAGAGGACAGGGTAATCAGCCCCAGCATTTT.

V is TRBV7-3 and J is TRBJ2-3, with a tentative D call TRBD1 (6 bases). Trimming pared 2 bases from V and 4 bases from J, leaving 7 bases between. Germline V gives CDR1 SGHTA, CDR2 FQGTGA. There are 13 residues in the CDR3. The CDR3 is CASSLGQSDTQYF. In nucleotides, the CDR3 is TGTGCCAGCAGCTTAGGACAGTCAGATACGCAGTATTTT.

This chain uses TRBV6-1 with TRBJ2-1, with unresolved D. Per germline, CDR1 MNHNS and CDR2 SASEGT. The ends were cut back, 6 bases at V and 7 bases at J, with 10 bases in the middle. The CDR3 covers 12 residues. CDR3 loop: CASRVAWNEQFF. The CDR3 nucleotides read TGTGCCAGCAGAGTGGCATGGAATGAGCAGTTCTTC.

Turning to this clone: This specimen includes other DNA sequences encoding the same CDR3. J is TRBJ2-3 and V is TRBV9; TRBD2 matches 9 bases. The CDR3 consists of 15 residues. The V and J ends lost 2 bases and 0 bases, in that order; junction bases with no gene match: 1. Germline-derived CDR1 and CDR2 are SGDLS and YYNGEE. The chain's CDR3 is CASSVTSGSTDTQYF. CDR3 nucleotide sequence: TGTGCCAGCAGCGTTACTAGCGGGAGCACAGATACGCAGTATTTT.

The chain joins TRBV28 to TRBJ2-7, with D tentatively TRBD1 (6 bases). The CDR3 loop spans 13 amino acids. Trimming stripped 7 bases from V and 2 bases from J, with 12 bases between. CDR1 is MDHEN and CDR2 is SYDVKM in the germline V gene. CDR3 sequence: CASKHRETYEQYF. The CDR3 coding sequence is TGTGCCAGCAAGCACAGGGAAACCTACGAGCAGTACTTC.

The chain employs TRBV7-2 and TRBJ2-2, with 8 bases identical to TRBD1. J was trimmed by 4 bases and V by 2 bases; bases with no gene match: 6. The germline V gene has CDR1 SGHTA and CDR2 FQGNSA. The CDR3 extends over 16 amino acids. The CDR3 protein is CASSLLQGVGTGELFF. The CDR3 DNA reads as TGTGCCAGCAGCTTACTACAGGGGGTGGGCACCGGGGAGCTGTTTTTT.